The rows below give T cell receptor beta chains drawn from one sample of a study of blood T cell repertoires in COVID-19. Sequencing used immunoSEQ multiplex PCR; TCRdb keeps in-frame clones, though not all of them. The sample yields approximately 75,000 clones, approximately 74% seen once. Sequenced input: peripheral blood. The receptor set was obtained from a human donor with acute or convalescent COVID-19. The donor label of this sample is uncertain. CDR3s include the opening cysteine and the closing phenylalanine or tryptophan. Fields, in order: J gene, D gene, V gene, clone size, CDR3 protein, CDR3 DNA. The D gene is left open where the match is weak. Size tells how often a clone was seen (once, few, many) or the class of an expanded clone, and some rows leave it out.

TRBJ1-2	.	TRBV5-6	.	CASSYSSPNYGYTF	TGTGCCAGCAGTTATAGCAGCCCCAACTATGGCTACACCTTC
TRBJ1-6	.	TRBV18	.	CASSRQGENSPLHF	TGTGCCAGCTCACGGCAGGGCGAAAATTCACCCCTCCACTTT
TRBJ2-1	.	TRBV20-1	.	CSAPLRDFQFF	TGCAGTGCTCCTTTGCGGGACTTTCAGTTCTTC
TRBJ2-7	TRBD1	TRBV19	.	CASSISAGGARAYEQYF	TGTGCCAGTAGTATCTCGGCAGGGGGAGCTCGGGCCTACGAGCAGTACTTC
TRBJ2-3	TRBD1	TRBV9	few	CASSLRDRVTVGTDTQYF	TGTGCCAGCAGCCTAAGGGACAGGGTCACCGTTGGCACAGATACGCAGTATTTT
TRBJ1-1	TRBD1	TRBV7-2	.	CASSLLPRGHTEAFF	TGTGCCAGCAGCCTATTACCGAGGGGGCACACTGAAGCTTTCTTT
TRBJ2-2	TRBD2	TRBV10-3	few	CAINSGLAGVKTGELFF	TGTGCCATCAATTCGGGACTAGCGGGAGTGAAAACCGGGGAGCTGTTTTTT
TRBJ2-5	.	TRBV20-1	.	CSPRVGETQYF	TGCAGTCCCAGGGTTGGGGAGACCCAGTACTTC
TRBJ2-3	.	TRBV29-1	.	CSGLQGIDTQYF	TGCAGCGGGCTCCAGGGGATCGATACGCAGTATTTT
TRBJ2-2	TRBD2	TRBV10-2	few	CATKETSGTGELFF	TGCGCCACGAAGGAAACTAGCGGTACCGGGGAGCTGTTTTTT
TRBJ2-3	.	TRBV7-2	.	CASSLILESTDTQYF	TGTGCCAGCAGCCTTATACTAGAGAGCACAGATACGCAGTATTTT
TRBJ1-1	.	TRBV6-5	.	CASRGARPRNTEAFF	TGTGCCAGCAGGGGGGCCCGACCGAGGAACACTGAAGCTTTCTTT
TRBJ2-1	.	TRBV5-6	.	CASTSGARDNEQFF	TGTGCCAGCACCTCTGGGGCAAGAGACAATGAGCAGTTCTTC
TRBJ2-3	TRBD2	TRBV5-6	.	CASSIPGLAGVDTQYF	TGTGCCAGCAGCATCCCGGGACTAGCGGGAGTCGATACGCAGTATTTT
TRBJ2-5	TRBD2	TRBV10-1	.	CASNPTSGRKGETQYF	TGCGCCAGCAACCCGACTAGCGGGAGAAAAGGAGAGACCCAGTACTTC
TRBJ1-4	.	TRBV5-4	.	CASSPGTFATNEKLFF	TGTGCCAGCAGCCCCGGGACATTTGCAACTAATGAAAAACTGTTTTTT
TRBJ1-2	TRBD1	TRBV7-6	.	CASSLELSTGQDNYGYTF	TGTGCCAGCAGCTTAGAGCTCTCGACAGGGCAGGATAACTATGGCTACACCTTC
TRBJ2-5	.	TRBV11-2	.	CASSGGIQSQETQYF	TGTGCCAGCAGCGGGGGGATCCAATCTCAAGAGACCCAGTACTTC
TRBJ2-7	.	TRBV19	.	CASSMAGLTYEQYF	TGTGCCAGTAGTATGGCAGGACTTACCTACGAGCAGTACTTC
TRBJ2-1	TRBD2	TRBV4-3	.	CASSQAGTSGSRYEQFF	TGCGCCAGCAGCCAAGCCGGGACTAGCGGGAGTAGGTATGAGCAGTTCTTC
TRBJ2-3	TRBD1	TRBV5-4	.	CASNVDRGTDTQYF	TGTGCCAGCAACGTGGACAGGGGCACAGATACGCAGTATTTT
TRBJ1-1	TRBD1	TRBV7-2	few	CAGKQGTNTEAFF	TGTGCCGGAAAACAGGGGACGAACACTGAAGCTTTCTTT
TRBJ1-2	.	TRBV28	.	CASSPKGRTGSNYGYTF	TGTGCCAGCAGCCCAAAGGGCCGCACGGGGTCTAACTATGGCTACACCTTC
TRBJ2-2	TRBD1	TRBV5-4	.	CASSRGQGIATGELFF	TGTGCCAGCAGCCGGGGACAGGGAATTGCGACCGGGGAGCTGTTTTTT
TRBJ1-4	.	TRBV7-2	.	CASSLATGANEKLFF	TGTGCCAGCAGCTTAGCCACCGGGGCTAATGAAAAACTGTTTTTT
TRBJ1-2	TRBD1	TRBV19	.	CASSSPTGFYGYTF	TGTGCCAGTAGTTCCCCGACAGGGTTCTATGGCTACACCTTC
TRBJ2-2	.	TRBV7-2	.	CASSGGQKGGELFF	TGTGCCAGCAGCGGCGGGCAGAAGGGCGGGGAGCTGTTTTTT
TRBJ1-5	.	TRBV19	.	CASSMAGYSNQPQHF	TGTGCCAGTAGTATGGCAGGGTATAGCAATCAGCCCCAGCATTTT
TRBJ2-2	.	TRBV11-2	.	CASSLVGLWAGGELFF	TGTGCCAGCAGCTTAGTTGGACTGTGGGCGGGCGGGGAGCTGTTTTTT
TRBJ2-7	TRBD1	TRBV18	.	CASSRGQGYEQYF	TGTGCCAGCTCACGGGGACAGGGCTACGAGCAGTACTTC
TRBJ1-2	TRBD1	TRBV28	.	CASRPTGGDGYTF	TGTGCCAGCAGGCCGACAGGGGGCGATGGCTACACCTTC
TRBJ1-2	.	TRBV6-5	.	CASYPRINYGYTF	TGTGCCAGCTACCCTAGAATTAACTATGGCTACACCTTC
TRBJ2-4	.	TRBV29-1	.	CSVDSRGGNIQYF	TGCAGCGTTGATAGCAGGGGTGGAAACATTCAGTACTTC
TRBJ1-1	.	TRBV12-3/TRBV12-4	.	CASSTYTEAFF	TGTGCCAGCAGCACATACACTGAAGCTTTCTTT
TRBJ2-2	TRBD1	TRBV6-5	.	CATNLQGRNTGELFF	TGTGCCACCAATTTACAGGGGAGGAACACCGGGGAGCTGTTTTTT
TRBJ1-5	.	TRBV12-3/TRBV12-4	.	CASSPEGNQPQHF	TGTGCCAGCTCCCCGGAGGGCAATCAGCCCCAGCATTTT
TRBJ2-1	.	TRBV9	few	CASSHQGGVLDNEQFF	TGTGCCAGCAGCCACCAAGGGGGGGTATTGGACAATGAGCAGTTCTTC
TRBJ2-2	TRBD1	TRBV28	.	CASSPGDRGFTGELFF	TGTGCCAGCAGTCCAGGGGACAGGGGGTTCACCGGGGAGCTGTTTTTT
TRBJ1-1	TRBD1	TRBV19	once	CASRPGQKPNTEAFF	TGTGCCAGTAGGCCGGGACAGAAGCCAAACACTGAAGCTTTCTTT
TRBJ1-4	TRBD1	TRBV7-9	few	CASSYRGTNEKLFF	TGTGCCAGCAGCTACAGGGGAACAAATGAAAAACTGTTTTTT
TRBJ2-1	TRBD2	TRBV28	few	CASRAHQGLGKNEQFF	TGTGCCAGCAGAGCCCACCAGGGACTAGGGAAGAATGAGCAGTTCTTC
TRBJ2-1	TRBD2	TRBV12-5	.	CASGSGLAPYNEQFF	TGTGCTAGTGGTTCGGGACTAGCCCCTTACAATGAGCAGTTCTTC
TRBJ1-3	TRBD1	TRBV28	.	CASGGTGTGARNTIYF	TGTGCCAGCGGGGGAACCGGGACAGGGGCCAGAAACACCATATATTTT
TRBJ1-2	TRBD1	TRBV18	.	CASSYRGQGRDGYTF	TGTGCCAGCTCATACAGAGGACAGGGGAGGGATGGCTACACCTTC
TRBJ1-1	.	TRBV6-5	.	CASSPTDNTEAFF	TGTGCCAGCAGCCCGACAGATAACACTGAAGCTTTCTTT
TRBJ2-3	.	TRBV10-3	.	CAISPTADTQYF	TGTGCCATCAGTCCCACGGCAGATACGCAGTATTTT
TRBJ1-1	TRBD1	TRBV18	.	CASSPPEGDRGQEAFF	TGTGCCAGCTCACCACCGGAAGGGGACAGGGGCCAGGAGGCTTTCTTT
TRBJ2-1	.	TRBV10-3	once	CAISTPSGDYNEQFF	TGTGCCATCAGTACCCCATCGGGGGACTACAATGAGCAGTTCTTC
TRBJ2-1	.	TRBV19	once	CASSIQLAPEQFF	TGTGCCAGTAGTATTCAGCTAGCGCCTGAGCAGTTCTTC
TRBJ2-7	.	TRBV12-3/TRBV12-4	many	CASSWRRYEQYF	TGTGCCAGCAGTTGGCGGAGGTACGAGCAGTACTTC
TRBJ1-5	.	TRBV29-1	few	CSVAVDQGSNQPQHF	TGCAGCGTTGCAGTGGACCAGGGAAGCAATCAGCCCCAGCATTTT
TRBJ2-3	TRBD2	TRBV4-1	.	CASSFSSGVTDTQYF	TGCGCCAGCAGCTTCAGTAGCGGGGTCACAGATACGCAGTATTTT
TRBJ2-1	.	TRBV5-4	few	CASSGTTDNEQFF	TGTGCCAGTTCCGGGACAACAGACAATGAGCAGTTCTTC
TRBJ1-2	.	TRBV4-2	.	CASSQRDGSNYGYTF	TGTGCCAGCAGCCAGAGGGATGGCAGCAACTATGGCTACACCTTC
TRBJ2-1	.	TRBV9	.	CARSVAGGGRGTLNNEQFF	TGTGCCCGCAGCGTAGCTGGGGGGGGGCGAGGGACCCTAAACAATGAGCAGTTCTTC
TRBJ2-6	.	TRBV19	.	CASREEGIGANVLTF	TGTGCCAGTAGGGAGGAGGGGATTGGGGCCAACGTCCTGACTTTC